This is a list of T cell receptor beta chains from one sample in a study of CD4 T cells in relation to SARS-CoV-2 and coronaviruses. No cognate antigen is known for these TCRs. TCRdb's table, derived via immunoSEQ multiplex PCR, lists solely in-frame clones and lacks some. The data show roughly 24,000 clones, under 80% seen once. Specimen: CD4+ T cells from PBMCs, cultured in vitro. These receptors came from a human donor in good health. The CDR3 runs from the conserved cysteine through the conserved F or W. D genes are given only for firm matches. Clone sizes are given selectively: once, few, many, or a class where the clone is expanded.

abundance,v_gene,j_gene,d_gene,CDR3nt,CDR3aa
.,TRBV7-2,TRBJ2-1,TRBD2,TGTGCCAGCAGCAGGGGACTAGGCTCCTACAATGAGCAGTTCTTC,CASSRGLGSYNEQFF
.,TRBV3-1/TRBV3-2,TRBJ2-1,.,TGTGCCAGCAGCCAAGATCTGGACTTCACTCACAATGAGCAGTTCTTC,CASSQDLDFTHNEQFF
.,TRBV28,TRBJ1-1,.,TGTGCCAGCAGTTTAACTACGTCCCTGGCTGAAGCTTTCTTT,CASSLTTSLAEAFF
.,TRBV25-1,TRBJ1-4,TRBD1,TGTGCCAGCAGTGGAACCACACAGGGGGCTTATGAAAAACTGTTTTTT,CASSGTTQGAYEKLFF
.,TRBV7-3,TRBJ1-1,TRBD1,TGTGCCAGCAGCACCACAGGGGGCACTGAAGCTTTCTTT,CASSTTGGTEAFF
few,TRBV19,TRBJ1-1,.,TGTGCCAGTAGTACGAGACAGGCGGGAGCTTTCTTT,CASSTRQAGAFF
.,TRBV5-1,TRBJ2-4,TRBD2,TGCGCCAGCAGCATGGCTAGCGGGCTAGCCAAAAACATTCAGTACTTC,CASSMASGLAKNIQYF
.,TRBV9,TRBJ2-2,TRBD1,TGTGCCAGCAGCCCCCGACCCGGGACAGGGTACACCGGGGAGCTGTTTTTT,CASSPRPGTGYTGELFF
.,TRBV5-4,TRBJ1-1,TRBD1,TGTGCCAGCAGTTCAAGACAGGGCACTGAAGCTTTCTTT,CASSSRQGTEAFF
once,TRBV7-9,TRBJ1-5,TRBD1,TGTGCCAGCAGCTCCGAATATCAGGGGGCGGGCAATCAGCCCCAGCATTTT,CASSSEYQGAGNQPQHF
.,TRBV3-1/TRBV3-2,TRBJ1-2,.,TGTGCCAGCAGCCGGCTAGAGGGGGGAGTTGGCTACACCTTC,CASSRLEGGVGYTF
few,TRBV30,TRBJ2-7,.,TGTGCCTGGAGTGGACAGTACGAGCAGTACTTC,CAWSGQYEQYF
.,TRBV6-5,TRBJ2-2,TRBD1,TGTGCCAGCGGAAGGGGGCCCGGGGAGCTGTTTTTT,CASGRGPGELFF
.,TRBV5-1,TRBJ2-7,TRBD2,TGCGCCAGCAGCTTGACCCGACTAGCGGGGGTAACCTACGAGCAGTACTTC,CASSLTRLAGVTYEQYF
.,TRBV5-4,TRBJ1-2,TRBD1,TGTGCCAGCAGCCGGGGACAGATTAACTATGGCTACACCTTC,CASSRGQINYGYTF
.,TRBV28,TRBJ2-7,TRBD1,TGTGCCAGCAGACTCCAGGGGGACTCCTACGAGCAGTACTTC,CASRLQGDSYEQYF
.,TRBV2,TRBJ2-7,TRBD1,TGTGCCAGCAACCCCGGGACAGGTGACTACGAGCAGTACTTC,CASNPGTGDYEQYF
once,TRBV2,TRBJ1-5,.,TGTGCCAGCAGACTCAATCAGCCCCAGCATTTT,CASRLNQPQHF
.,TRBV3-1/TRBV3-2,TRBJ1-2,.,TGTGCCAGCAGCCACCCCCTCCTCGCACGGGGCTACACCTTC,CASSHPLLARGYTF
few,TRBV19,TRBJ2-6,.,TGTGCCAGTAGTATAGTAGACACTGGGGCCAACGTCCTGACTTTC,CASSIVDTGANVLTF
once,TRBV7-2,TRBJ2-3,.,TGTGCCAGCAGCTTAAGGGTGGACACAGATACGCAGTATTTT,CASSLRVDTDTQYF
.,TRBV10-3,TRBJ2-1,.,TGTGCCATCAGTGGGGTTAATGAGCAGTTCTTC,CAISGVNEQFF
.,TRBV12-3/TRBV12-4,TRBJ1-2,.,TGTGCCAGCAGTTTACAGGGTGGTGGCTACACCTTC,CASSLQGGGYTF
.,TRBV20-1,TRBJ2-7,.,TGCAGTGCTAGTACAGTATACGAGCAGTACTTC,CSASTVYEQYF
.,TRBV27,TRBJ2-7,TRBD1,TGTGCCAGCAGGAGGACAGGGGGCGGACAGGAGCAGTACTTC,CASRRTGGGQEQYF
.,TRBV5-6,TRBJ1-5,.,TGTGCCAGCAGCTTGAACTCCGGTAGCGGCAATCAGCCCCAGCATTTT,CASSLNSGSGNQPQHF
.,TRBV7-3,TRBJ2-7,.,TGTGCCAGCAGCTTACTTCACTCGTCGGGCGAGCAGTACTTC,CASSLLHSSGEQYF
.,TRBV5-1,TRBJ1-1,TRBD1,TGCGCCAGCAGCCGAGGGGACAGGGAAGATGAAGCTTTCTTT,CASSRGDREDEAFF
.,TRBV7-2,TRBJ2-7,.,TGTGCCAGCAGCAATGCAGGGCTCCACGAGCAGTACTTC,CASSNAGLHEQYF
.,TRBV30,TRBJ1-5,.,TGTGCCTGGAGTGTAAAGCAACGCGATCAGCCCCAGCATTTT,CAWSVKQRDQPQHF
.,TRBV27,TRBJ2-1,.,TGTGCCAGCAGTCCGACAGTGAGCTCCTACAATGAGCAGTTCTTC,CASSPTVSSYNEQFF
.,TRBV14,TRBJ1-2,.,TGTGCCAGCAGCCAGGCTGACTATGGCTACACCTTC,CASSQADYGYTF
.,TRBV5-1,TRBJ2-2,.,TGCGCCAGCAGCTTGTCAGTGGCAGGGTGGGAGTCCGGGGAGCTGTTTTTT,CASSLSVAGWESGELFF
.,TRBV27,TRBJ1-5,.,TGTGCCAGCAGTTCCTCGAGGGGGGCGAATCAGCCCCAGCATTTT,CASSSSRGANQPQHF
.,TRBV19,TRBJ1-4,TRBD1,TGTGCCAGTAGTCCCCGGGACAGCCCTTATGAAAAACTGTTTTTT,CASSPRDSPYEKLFF
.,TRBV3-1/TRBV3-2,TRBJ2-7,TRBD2,TGTGCCAGCAGCCGCCCGGCTAGCGGCCCGCTCATGGAGGAGCAGTACTTC,CASSRPASGPLMEEQYF
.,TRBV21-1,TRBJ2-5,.,TGTGCCCGTCGGCCGGACAGGGGGGAGACCCAGTACTTC,CARRPDRGETQYF
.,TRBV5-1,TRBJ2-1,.,TGCGCCAGCAGCTTGGTACTAAGTTCCGACAATGAGCAGTTCTTC,CASSLVLSSDNEQFF
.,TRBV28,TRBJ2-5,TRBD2,TGTGCCAGCAGTTTCAGCGGGGTCGGGGAGACCCAGTACTTC,CASSFSGVGETQYF
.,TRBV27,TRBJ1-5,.,TGTGCCAGCAGTTGGGGATCAAGCAATCAGCCCCAGCATTTT,CASSWGSSNQPQHF
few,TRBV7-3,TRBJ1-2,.,TGTGCCAGCAGCTTAGGCGGACAGACAGCTCCGGGGGGCTACACCTTC,CASSLGGQTAPGGYTF
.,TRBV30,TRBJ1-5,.,TGTGCCTGGAGTGTTGGCAGCGATAGCAATCAGCCCCAGCATTTT,CAWSVGSDSNQPQHF